Presented here are 9 T cell receptor beta chains from one specimen sequenced in a study of tissue T cells after allogeneic stem cell transplantation. Only in-frame clones appear in the TCRdb table, and some are missing; sequencing was by immunoSEQ multiplex PCR. The sample contains some 48,000 clones, approximately 70% of which appear only once. The sample taken for sequencing was sorted cells pooled from one or two spleens. These receptors all stem from a pool of C57BL/6 mice in good health.

As regards this clone: Here the gene names and germline are mouse. The CDR3 end is not reached by the read, which stops 1 residue before it; the germline J gene fills it in. V is TRBV26 and J is TRBJ2-5; D is undetermined. The V gene lost 3 bases and the J gene lost 5 bases, with 6 bases spanning the gap. CDR3 length: 12 amino acids. The germline CDR1 and CDR2 sequences are KGHPV and FQNQEV (reference sequence). CDR3 DNA (partial): TGTGCCAGCAGTCTCGGCACAGACACCCAGTAC. Its protein product is CASSLGTDTQY. The whole CDR3 protein reads CASSLGTDTQYF.

To note about this clone: Germline and genes: mouse. The read halts 1 residue ahead of the CDR3 end, with the missing end drawn from the germline J gene. The chain has TRBV20 and TRBJ1-6, with D perhaps TRBD1 (5 bases). TRBJ1-6 is reported as an ORF; its role is uncertain. The CDR3 is 12 amino acids. Germline CDR1 is GFQATS and CDR2 is STVNSAI. The DNA read from the CDR3 is TGTGGCGGGGGGGGAGAGAATTCGCCCCTCTAC. Protein product: CGGGGENSPLY. The full-length CDR3 reads as CGGGGENSPLYF.

Regarding this clone: The listed genes are named as in mouse. The read falls 1 residue short of the CDR3 end, and the missing part is taken from the germline J gene. The chain combines TRBV4 with TRBJ2-1, with 10 bases lining up with TRBD2. Per the germline V gene, CDR1 is LGHDT and CDR2 is YNNKQL (reference sequence). V was clipped by 4 bases and J by 5 bases; unmatched bases: 5. The CDR3 runs 15 residues. The CDR3 bases that were read are TGTGCCAGCAGCTTGACTGGGGGGAGGGATGCTGAGCAGTTC. Its translation: CASSLTGGRDAEQF. The full CDR3 reads CASSLTGGRDAEQFF. The whole variable domain, filled in from reference TRBV4 and TRBJ2-1, reads ETAVFQTPNYHVTQVGNEVSFNCKQTLGHDTMYWYKQDSKKLLKIMFSYNNKQLIVNETVPRRFSPQSSDKAHLNLRIKSVEPEDSAVYLCASSLTGGRDAEQFFGPGTRLTVL.

To note about this clone: This may be a read error: a much more frequent sequence differs by one nucleotide. Gene and germline names: mouse. The read terminates 1 residue before the CDR3 end, so the remaining end is supplied by the germline J gene. Different DNA sequences within this sample yield the same CDR3. V usage is TRBV20 and J usage is TRBJ2-7, with 11 nucleotides matching TRBD2. The CDR3 length is 14 residues. The V gene's germline CDR1 is GFQATS and CDR2 STVNSAI. This chain's CDR3 is CGARDWGSSYEQYF. The CDR3 bases that were read are TGTGGTGCTCGGGACTGGGGGAGCTCCTATGAACAGTAC.

As regards this clone: Genes here carry mouse names. Read sequence stops 1 residue before the CDR3 end, and the germline J gene provides the missing end. V usage is TRBV12-1 and J usage is TRBJ2-4, with 9 bases matching TRBD2. This CDR3 region has 16 residues. Germline-derived CDR1 and CDR2 are SGHSN and HYEKVE. Trimming at V came to 1 base and at J to 0 bases, leaving 4 bases not matched to a gene. The CDR3 DNA, read in part, is TGTGCCAGCTCTCTTTGGGACTGGGCTAGTCAAAACACCTTGTAC. Encoded protein: CASSLWDWASQNTLY. In full, the CDR3 reads CASSLWDWASQNTLYF.

The table lists this clone with a few counts. Genes here carry mouse names. Read data end 1 residue before the CDR3 end; the end is taken from the germline J gene. The V and J genes are TRBV1 and TRBJ1-4; 11 bases line up with TRBD1. V lost 4 bases and J lost 7; bases outside the gene matches: 5. The CDR3 consists of 15 residues. Germline CDR1 NSQYPW, CDR2 LRSPGD (reference sequence). CDR3 DNA (partial): TGCACCTGCAGTGTCTCCGGGACAGGGGGCGAAAGATTATTT. Translated: CTCSVSGTGGERLF. Given in full, the CDR3 is CTCSVSGTGGERLFF.

Notes on this clone: The listed genes are named as in mouse. The read comes to an end 1 residue before the CDR3 does, leaving the germline J gene to fill in the end. The V gene is TRBV13-3, the J gene TRBJ2-7; maybe TRBD1 (6 bases). The ends were cut back, 2 bases at V and 0 bases at J, with 9 bases in the middle. The CDR3 has 14 amino acids. Germline V gives CDR1 NNHDY, CDR2 SYVADS. The CDR3 DNA, read in part, is TGTGCCAGCAGTGAGGGGGACATCTCCTATGAACAGTAC. Its translation: CASSEGDISYEQY. The whole CDR3 region reads CASSEGDISYEQYF.

Of note for this clone: Any gene name here is a mouse gene name. Sequencing ends 1 residue short of the CDR3 end; the germline J gene provides the rest. The chain links TRBV1 to TRBJ1-1; D is perhaps TRBD1 (6 bases). The CDR3 consists of 15 residues. Germline CDR1 reads NSQYPW; CDR2 reads LRSPGD (reference sequence). V lost 0 bases to trimming and J lost 0 bases, with 8 bases between them. The CDR3 reads CTCSADRDTNTEVFF. The CDR3 DNA, read in part, is TGCACCTGCAGTGCAGATCGGGACACAAACACAGAAGTCTTC. The variable domain in full, with the rest retrieved from reference TRBV1 and TRBJ1-1, is VTLLEQNPRWRLVPRGQAVNLRCILKNSQYPWMSWYQQDLQKQLQWLFTLRSPGDKEVKSLPGADYLATRVTDTELRLQVANMSQGRTLYCTCSADRDTNTEVFFGKGTRLTVV.

Concerning this clone: Mouse germline and gene names are used. The DNA ends 1 residue before the CDR3 does, and the rest of the CDR3 is filled in from the germline J gene. The chain is built from TRBV23 and TRBJ2-7; TRBD1 is the table's D call and was not checked against the DNA. Per germline, CDR1 KGHTA and CDR2 FQNQQP. The length of the CDR3 is 10 residues. The DNA read from the CDR3 is TGCTCCAGCAGTCCGACAGAACAGTAC. This encodes CSSSPTEQY. In full, the CDR3 reads CSSSPTEQYF.